This T cell receptor beta chain derives from a study of T cell responses to AZD1222 COVID-19 vaccine. In the case of this clone: Antigen unknown.

This CDR3 is 15 amino acids long. Germline loops: CDR1 LGHDT, CDR2 YNNKEL (reference sequence). Trimming stripped 4 bases from V and 3 bases from J, with 13 bases between. Sequencing was performed with immunoSEQ multiplex PCR; in TCRdb, only in-frame clones are kept and a portion is missing. Of 130,000 to 150,000 clones in the sample, more than 75% were seen once. Study findings and constraints: Females made up more of the donors, who were largely white British, and clonal diversity may have come out too low.

The input for sequencing was peripheral blood, taken on day 0 of AZD1222 vaccination. This receptor was taken from an adult in good health. The chain employs TRBV3-1 (or the pseudogene TRBV3-2) and TRBJ2-1; D possibly corresponds to TRBD2 (6 bases). CDR3 loop: CASSPLANLYNEQFF. In nucleotides, the CDR3 is TGTGCCAGCAGCCCACTAGCCAACCTCTACAATGAGCAGTTCTTC.